The present TCR beta chain was sequenced within a study of T cell repertoires in cytomegalovirus infection. Details on this clonotype: The antigen is unknown.

One entry per CDR3 protein results from TCRdb running MiXCR on the reads. This sample carries about 920,000 distinct CDR3 sequences, approximately 30% of them seen once, and the ten largest clones take around an eighth. Study-wide findings and caveats: The cumulative frequency of public TCR beta families distinguished individuals who carried CMV together with the relevant HLA. Dominant in the ex vivo response were TCR beta clonotypes restricted by HLA-C and specific for CMV.

This CDR3 has 15 amino acids. Germline CDR1 and CDR2: KGHDR and SFDVKD. The V end was cut by 3 bases, the J end by 5 bases, with 13 bases between. The chain has TRBV24-1 and TRBJ2-1, with D tentatively TRBD1 (6 bases). The receptor was isolated from a human donor in good health (CMV status not recorded). Some clones in this sample may be carry-over from other donors' samples. The source material was cultured CD8+ T cells from PBMCs, sampled from culture after CMV antigen stimulation. The CDR3 sequence: CATSDGGVNNNEQFF. CDR3 coding DNA: TGTGCCACCAGTGATGGGGGCGTCAACAACAATGAGCAGTTCTTC.